This T cell receptor (beta chain) appears in the sequencing data of a study of blood T cell repertoires in COVID-19. Across the whole study: COVID-19 samples from acute and convalescent phases originated in the United States, Italy and Spain.

CDR3 length equals 15 residues. V was clipped by 1 base and J by 4 bases, with 13 bases between them. CDR1 is SGHTA and CDR2 is FQGNSA in the germline V gene. TCRdb's table, derived via immunoSEQ multiplex PCR, lists solely in-frame clones and lacks some. The sample has 250,000 to 350,000 clones, more than 80% seen once. Each recovered donor of Cohort 3 presented with two negative PCRs, clearance, or symptom resolution. The receptor was derived from a woman younger than 30 who had recovered from COVID-19. Sequencing was carried out using PBMCs or T cells enriched from blood (not recorded which). V usage is TRBV7-2 and J usage is TRBJ1-1; D is possibly TRBD1 (5 bases). In nucleotides, the CDR3 is TGTGCCAGCAGCTTAGGACATGGGGCGGCCACTGAAGCTTTCTTT. Residues: CASSLGHGAATEAFF.